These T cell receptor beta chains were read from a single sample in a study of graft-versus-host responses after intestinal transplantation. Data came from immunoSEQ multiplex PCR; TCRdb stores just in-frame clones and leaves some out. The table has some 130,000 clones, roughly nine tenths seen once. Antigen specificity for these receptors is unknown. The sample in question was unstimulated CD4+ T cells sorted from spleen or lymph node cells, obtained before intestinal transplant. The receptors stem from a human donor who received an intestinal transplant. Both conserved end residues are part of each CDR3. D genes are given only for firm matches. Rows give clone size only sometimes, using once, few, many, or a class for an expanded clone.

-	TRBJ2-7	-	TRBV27	TGTGCCAGCAGAGACAGCCAGAGATTTTACGAGCAGTACTTC	CASRDSQRFYEQYF
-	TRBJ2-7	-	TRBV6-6	TGTGCCAGTTCCCGGGAACAGAGAGACGAGCAGTACTTC	CASSREQRDEQYF
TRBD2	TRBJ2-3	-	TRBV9	TGTGCCAGCAGCGGCGAAGAGCGGGGGAGGCCTAGCACAGATACGCAGTATTTT	CASSGEERGRPSTDTQYF
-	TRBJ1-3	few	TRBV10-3	TGTGCCATCAGTGAGTACCAAGGCACCATATATTTT	CAISEYQGTIYF
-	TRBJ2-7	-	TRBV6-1	TGTGCCAGCAGTGAAGTGGTCCTTAGCTCCTACGAGCAGTACTTC	CASSEVVLSSYEQYF
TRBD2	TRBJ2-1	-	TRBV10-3	TGTGCCATCAGTGAACGTCGCGGGAGCTCCTACAATGAGCAGTTCTTC	CAISERRGSSYNEQFF
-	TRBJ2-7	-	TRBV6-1	TGTGCCAGCAGTACCGGGGGTCGGGACGAGCAGTACTTC	CASSTGGRDEQYF
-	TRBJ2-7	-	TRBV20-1	TGCAGTGCTAGGCAGGACTACGAGCAGTACTTC	CSARQDYEQYF
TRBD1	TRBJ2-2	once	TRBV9	TGTGCCAGCAGCGTCCGACAGGGCAACACCGGGGAGCTGTTTTTT	CASSVRQGNTGELFF
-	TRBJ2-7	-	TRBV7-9	TGTGCCAGCAGCCCGAAACTAGTTAGGGAGCAGTACTTC	CASSPKLVREQYF
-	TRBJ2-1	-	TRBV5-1	TGCGCCAGCAGCTCCTCAGGGTCGTCCTACAATGAGCAGTTCTTC	CASSSSGSSYNEQFF
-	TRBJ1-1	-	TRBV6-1	TGTGCCAGCAGTGCCGTAGGGGGCACTGAAGCTTTCTTT	CASSAVGGTEAFF
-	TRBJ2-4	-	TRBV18	TGTGCCAGCTCACCACCGGACGGATGGAACATTCAGTACTTC	CASSPPDGWNIQYF
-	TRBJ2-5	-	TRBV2	TGTGCCAGCAGTATACAAGAGACCCAGTACTTC	CASSIQETQYF
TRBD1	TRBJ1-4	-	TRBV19	TGTGCCAGTAGGCTACAGAAGGGGGCGATGGGTGAAAAACTGTTTTTT	CASRLQKGAMGEKLFF
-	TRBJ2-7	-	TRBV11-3	TGTGCCAGCAGCTTAAACAGCTACGAGCAGTACTTC	CASSLNSYEQYF
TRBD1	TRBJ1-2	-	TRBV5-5	TGTGCCAGCAGCTCGGACAGGCCCCGTTATGGCTACACCTTC	CASSSDRPRYGYTF
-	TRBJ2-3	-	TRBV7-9	TGTGCCAGCAGCCGCTTCCTCACAGATACGCAGTATTTT	CASSRFLTDTQYF
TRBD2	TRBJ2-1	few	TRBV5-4	TGTGCCAGCAGCTTACAGCGGGGGGGCGGGAATGAGCAGTTCTTC	CASSLQRGGGNEQFF
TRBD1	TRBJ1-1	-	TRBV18	TGTGCCAGCCGGGTCGGACAGGCCAACACTGAAGCTTTCTTT	CASRVGQANTEAFF
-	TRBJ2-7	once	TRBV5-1	TGCGCCAGCAACCGATCACCGGGACACTACGAGCAGTACTTC	CASNRSPGHYEQYF